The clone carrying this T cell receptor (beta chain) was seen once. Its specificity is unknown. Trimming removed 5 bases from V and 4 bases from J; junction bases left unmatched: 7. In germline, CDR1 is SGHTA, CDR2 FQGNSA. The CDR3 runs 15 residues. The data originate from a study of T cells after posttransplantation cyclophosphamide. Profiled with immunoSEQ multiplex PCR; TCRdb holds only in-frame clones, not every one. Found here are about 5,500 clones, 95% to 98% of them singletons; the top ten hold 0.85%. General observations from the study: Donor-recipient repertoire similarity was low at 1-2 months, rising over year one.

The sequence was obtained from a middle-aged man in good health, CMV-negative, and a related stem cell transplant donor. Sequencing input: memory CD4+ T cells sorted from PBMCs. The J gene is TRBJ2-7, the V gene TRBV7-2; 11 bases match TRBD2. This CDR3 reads CASSPTSGSSYEQYF. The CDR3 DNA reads TGTGCCAGCAGCCCTACTAGCGGGAGTTCGTACGAGCAGTACTTC.